This T cell receptor (beta chain) was captured by sequencing in a study of shared clonotypes between healthy human individuals. For the study at large: Donors consisted of a couple of women and a few men between 18 and 49. General study results and limits: The researchers took only blood, and tissue repertoires probably look different.

In the original processing: Filtering differed, since immunoSEQ gave only junction sequences and no quality scores. Profiled with immunoSEQ multiplex PCR; TCRdb holds only in-frame clones, not every one. V and J calls and clone size are those listed in that table; D and trimming were worked out from the DNA. Seen here are some 2,500,000 clones, roughly 90% observed once, and the top ten hold around 0.38%. V lost 2 bases, J lost 3 bases, and 11 bases stayed unmatched. Germline CDR1 is SGHDT and CDR2 is YYEEEE. CDR3 size: 18 residues. Worth noting for this clone: Its antigen is not known.

The sequenced sample consisted of naive CD4+ T cells from PBMCs. Subset specified: CD45RA+ positively selected. This sequence was found in a man younger than 35 in good health. Some clones in this sample may be carry-over from other donors' samples. The V and J genes are TRBV5-6 and TRBJ2-2; 9 bases fit TRBD1. CDR3 amino acids: CASSFIIRTGDDTGELFF. The CDR3 DNA reads TGTGCCAGCAGCTTTATTATCCGGACAGGGGATGACACCGGGGAGCTGTTTTTT.